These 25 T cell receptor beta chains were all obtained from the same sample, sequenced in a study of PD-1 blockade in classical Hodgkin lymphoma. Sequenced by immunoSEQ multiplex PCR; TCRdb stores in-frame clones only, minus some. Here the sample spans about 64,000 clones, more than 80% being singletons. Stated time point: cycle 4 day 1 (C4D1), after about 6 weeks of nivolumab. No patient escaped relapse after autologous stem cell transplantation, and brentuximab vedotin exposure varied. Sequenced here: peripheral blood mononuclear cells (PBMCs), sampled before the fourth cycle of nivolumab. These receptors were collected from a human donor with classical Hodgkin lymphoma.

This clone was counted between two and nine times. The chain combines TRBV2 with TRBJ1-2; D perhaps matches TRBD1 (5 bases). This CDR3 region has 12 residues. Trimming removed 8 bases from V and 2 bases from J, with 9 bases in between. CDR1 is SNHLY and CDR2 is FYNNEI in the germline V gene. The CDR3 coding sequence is TGTGCCAGCGGGCAGGGAAACTATGGCTACACCTTC. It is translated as CASGQGNYGYTF.

The CDR3 bases are TGCGCCAGCGGGACATCTAACTATGGCTACACCTTC. Its translation is CASGTSNYGYTF. This rearrangement joins TRBV10-2 to TRBJ1-2; TRBD1 might be the D (6 bases). The CDR3 covers 12 residues. The V gene's germline CDR1 is WSHSY and CDR2 SAAADI. V was clipped by 8 bases and J by 0 bases, with 7 bases between them.

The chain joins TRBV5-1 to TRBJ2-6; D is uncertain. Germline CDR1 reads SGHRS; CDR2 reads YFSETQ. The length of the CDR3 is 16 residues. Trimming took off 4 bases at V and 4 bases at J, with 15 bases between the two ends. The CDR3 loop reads CASSVDGARGANVLTF. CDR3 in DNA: TGCGCCAGCAGCGTGGACGGTGCTCGGGGGGCCAACGTCCTGACTTTC.

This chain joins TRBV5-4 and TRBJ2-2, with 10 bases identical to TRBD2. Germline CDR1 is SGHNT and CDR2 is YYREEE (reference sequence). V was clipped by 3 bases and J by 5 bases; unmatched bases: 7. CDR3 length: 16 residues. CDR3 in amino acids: CASSSGTSAYTGELFF. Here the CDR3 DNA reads TGTGCCAGCAGCTCCGGGACTAGCGCCTATACCGGGGAGCTGTTTTTT.

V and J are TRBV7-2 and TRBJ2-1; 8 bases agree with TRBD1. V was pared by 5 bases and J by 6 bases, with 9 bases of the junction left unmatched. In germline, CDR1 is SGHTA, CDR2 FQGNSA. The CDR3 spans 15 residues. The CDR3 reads CASSTGQGHFNEQFF. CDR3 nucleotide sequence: TGTGCCAGCAGCACAGGACAGGGACACTTCAATGAGCAGTTCTTC.

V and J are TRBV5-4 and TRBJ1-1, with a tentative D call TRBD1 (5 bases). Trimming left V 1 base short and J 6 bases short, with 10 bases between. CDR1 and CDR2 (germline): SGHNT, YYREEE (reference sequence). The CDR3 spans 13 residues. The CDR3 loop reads CASSLWGDPEAFF. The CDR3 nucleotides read TGTGCCAGCAGCTTGTGGGGGGACCCTGAAGCTTTCTTT.

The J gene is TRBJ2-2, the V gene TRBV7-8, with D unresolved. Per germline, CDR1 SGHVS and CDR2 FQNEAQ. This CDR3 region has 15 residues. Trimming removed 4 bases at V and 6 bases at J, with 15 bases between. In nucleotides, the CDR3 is TGTGCCAGCAGCTCCGCCCGGGCCCTTCCCGGGGAGCTGTTTTTT. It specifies CASSSARALPGELFF.

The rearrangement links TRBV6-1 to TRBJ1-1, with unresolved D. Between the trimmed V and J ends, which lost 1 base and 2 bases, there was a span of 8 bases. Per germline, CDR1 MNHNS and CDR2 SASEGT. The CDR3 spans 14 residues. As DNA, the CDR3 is TGTGCCAGCAGTGAAGACAACCTAAACACTGAAGCTTTCTTT. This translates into CASSEDNLNTEAFF.

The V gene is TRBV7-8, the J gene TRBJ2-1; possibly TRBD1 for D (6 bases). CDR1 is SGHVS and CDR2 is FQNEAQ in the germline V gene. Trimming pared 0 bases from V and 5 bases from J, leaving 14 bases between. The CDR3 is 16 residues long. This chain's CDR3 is CASSLAGYREDNEQFF. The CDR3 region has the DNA TGTGCCAGCAGCTTAGCTGGTTACAGGGAAGACAATGAGCAGTTCTTC.

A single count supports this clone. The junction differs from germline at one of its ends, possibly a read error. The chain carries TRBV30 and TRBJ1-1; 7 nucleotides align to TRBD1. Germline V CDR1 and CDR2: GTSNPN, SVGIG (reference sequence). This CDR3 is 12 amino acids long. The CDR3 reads CAWGTANAEAFF. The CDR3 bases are TGTGCCTGGGGGACAGCGAACGCTGAAGCTTTCTTT. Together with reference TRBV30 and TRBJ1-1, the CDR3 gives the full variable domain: SQTIHQWPATLVQPVGSPLSLECTVEGTSNPNLYWYRQAAGRGLQLLFYSVGIGQISSEVPQNLSASRPQDRQFILSSKKLLLSDSGFYLCAWGTANAEAFFGQGTRLTVV.

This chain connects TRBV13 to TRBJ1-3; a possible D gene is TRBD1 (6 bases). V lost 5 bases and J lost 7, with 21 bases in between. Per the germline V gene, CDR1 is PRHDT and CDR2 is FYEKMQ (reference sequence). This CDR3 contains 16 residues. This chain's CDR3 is CASSRGGVEGWNTIYF. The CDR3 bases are TGTGCCAGCAGCCGAGGGGGGGTTGAGGGCTGGAACACCATATATTTT.

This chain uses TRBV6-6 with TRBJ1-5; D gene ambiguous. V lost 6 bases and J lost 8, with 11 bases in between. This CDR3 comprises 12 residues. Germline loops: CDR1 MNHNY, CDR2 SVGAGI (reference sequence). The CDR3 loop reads CASSYLSEPQHF. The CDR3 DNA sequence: TGTGCCAGCAGCTACCTCTCGGAGCCCCAGCATTTT.

CDR3 bases: TGTGCCAGTACCCTGGAAGCGAACACCGGGGAGCTGTTTTTT. This translates into CASTLEANTGELFF. This rearrangement joins TRBV9 to TRBJ2-2; D not certain. V lost 8 bases, J lost 0 bases, and 11 bases lay in between. Germline CDR1 reads SGDLS; CDR2 reads YYNGEE. This CDR3 contains 14 residues.

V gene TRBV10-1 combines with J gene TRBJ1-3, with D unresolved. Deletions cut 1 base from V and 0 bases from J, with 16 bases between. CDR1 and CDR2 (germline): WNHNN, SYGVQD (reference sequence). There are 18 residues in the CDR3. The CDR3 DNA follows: TGCGCCAGCAGTGAGTTTCCAACCAACGACGCCTCTGGAAACACCATATATTTT. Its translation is CASSEFPTNDASGNTIYF.

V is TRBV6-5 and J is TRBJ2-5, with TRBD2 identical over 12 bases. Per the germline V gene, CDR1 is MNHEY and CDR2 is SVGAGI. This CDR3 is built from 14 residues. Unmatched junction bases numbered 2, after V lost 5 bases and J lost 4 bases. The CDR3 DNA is TGTGCCAGCAGTCTAGCGGGGGGGGGAGAGACCCAGTACTTC. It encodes CASSLAGGGETQYF.

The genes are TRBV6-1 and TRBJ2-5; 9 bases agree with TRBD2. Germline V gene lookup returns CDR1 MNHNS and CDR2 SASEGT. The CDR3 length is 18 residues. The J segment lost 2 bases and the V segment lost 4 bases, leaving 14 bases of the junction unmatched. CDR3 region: CASSARGSGGPKQETQYF. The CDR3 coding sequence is TGTGCCAGCAGTGCCCGGGGTAGCGGGGGACCGAAACAAGAGACCCAGTACTTC.

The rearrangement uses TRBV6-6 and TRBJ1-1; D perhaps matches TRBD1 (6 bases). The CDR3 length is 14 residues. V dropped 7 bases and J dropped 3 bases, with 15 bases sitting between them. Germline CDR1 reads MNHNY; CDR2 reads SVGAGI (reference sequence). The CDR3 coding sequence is TGTGCCAGCACCACCGGGACACCGGACACTGAAGCTTTCTTT. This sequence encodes CASTTGTPDTEAFF.

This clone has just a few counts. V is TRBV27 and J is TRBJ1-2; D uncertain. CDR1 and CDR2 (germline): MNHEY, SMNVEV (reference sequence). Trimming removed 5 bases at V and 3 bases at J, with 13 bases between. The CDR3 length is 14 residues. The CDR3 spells CASSPGPKYYGYTF. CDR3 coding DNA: TGTGCCAGCAGTCCGGGTCCGAAATACTATGGCTACACCTTC.

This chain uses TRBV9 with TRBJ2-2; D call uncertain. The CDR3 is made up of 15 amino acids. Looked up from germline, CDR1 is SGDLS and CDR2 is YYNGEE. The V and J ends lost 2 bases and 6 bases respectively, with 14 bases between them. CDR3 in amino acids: CASSVVQPPAGELFF. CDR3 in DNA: TGTGCCAGCAGCGTTGTACAGCCGCCCGCCGGGGAGCTGTTTTTT.

CDR3 nucleotide sequence: TGTGCCATCTGGGCCAATATGGGATGGGGTGGCTACACCTTC. Its translation: CAIWANMGWGGYTF. This rearrangement joins TRBV10-3 to TRBJ1-2; D gene ambiguous. V lost 8 bases, J lost 7 bases, and 20 bases lay in between. Germline V gene lookup returns CDR1 ENHRY and CDR2 SYGVKD. The CDR3 spans 14 residues.

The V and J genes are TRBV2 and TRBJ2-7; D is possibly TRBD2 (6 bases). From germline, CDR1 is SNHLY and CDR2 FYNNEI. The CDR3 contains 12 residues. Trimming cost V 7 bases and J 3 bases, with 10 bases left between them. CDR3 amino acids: CASIMGGYEQYF. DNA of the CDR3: TGTGCCAGCATCATGGGGGGCTACGAGCAGTACTTC.

The CDR3 loop is CASSYGGTEAFF. Here the CDR3 DNA reads TGTGCCAGCAGTTATGGGGGGACTGAAGCTTTCTTT. This chain joins TRBV6-5 and TRBJ1-1; TRBD1 is a possible D gene (5 bases). The CDR3 runs to 12 residues. CDR1 MNHEY and CDR2 SVGAGI come from the germline V gene. Between the trimmed V and J ends, which lost 3 bases and 5 bases, there was a span of 7 bases.

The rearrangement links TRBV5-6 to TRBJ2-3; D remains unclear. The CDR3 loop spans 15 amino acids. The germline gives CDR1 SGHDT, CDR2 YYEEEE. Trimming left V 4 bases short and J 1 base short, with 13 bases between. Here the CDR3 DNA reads TGTGCCAGCAGCCCCGACACAGTGGGCACAGATACGCAGTATTTT. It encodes CASSPDTVGTDTQYF.

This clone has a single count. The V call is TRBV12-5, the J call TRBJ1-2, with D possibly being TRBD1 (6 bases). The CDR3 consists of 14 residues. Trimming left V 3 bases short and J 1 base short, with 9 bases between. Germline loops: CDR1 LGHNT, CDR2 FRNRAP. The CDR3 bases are TGTGCTAGTGGTTTTCCCAGGGGTAACTATGGCTACACCTTC. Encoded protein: CASGFPRGNYGYTF. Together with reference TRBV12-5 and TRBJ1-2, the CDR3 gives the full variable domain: DARVTQTPRHKVTEMGQEVTMRCQPILGHNTVFWYRQTMMQGLELLAYFRNRAPLDDSGMPKDRFSAEMPDATLATLKIQPSEPRDSAVYFCASGFPRGNYGYTFGSGTRLTVV.

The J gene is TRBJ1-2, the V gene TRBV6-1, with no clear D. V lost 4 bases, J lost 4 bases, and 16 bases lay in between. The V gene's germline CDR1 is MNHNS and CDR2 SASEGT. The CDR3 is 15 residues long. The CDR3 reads CASSGHRKQFYGYTF. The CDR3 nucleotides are TGTGCCAGCAGTGGTCATCGGAAACAGTTCTATGGCTACACCTTC.